What follows is one T cell receptor (beta chain) and its context. This clonotype was seen a few times. The target of this receptor is not known. The input lacks base qualities; no much larger clone sits a single base away. RNA was extracted using the RNeasy kit, and roughly 0.5 to 1 ug of the RNA was reverse transcribed with random hexamers. The immunoSEQ multiplex PCR assay, which covers 54 Vbeta and 13 Jbeta segments, was used to amplify TCR beta CDR3 regions. PCR amplification bias was corrected using a synthetic template baseline for primer optimization and computational correction. The authors processed their data as follows. Reads were assigned to V, D and J genes according to IMGT and analyzed in immunoSEQ Analyzer, with only productive sequences retained. Clonality was computed as one minus Shannon entropy normalized by log2 of the number of productive unique sequences. For each patient and control, public and private clones were evaluated within the 100 most prevalent clones. Clones were defined as Susac-specific if absent from the healthy and MS cohorts, from under 1,200 published viral clones and from other ImmuneACCESS disease sequences. The public reads were reanalyzed by TCRdb: fastp trimming at Q25, MiXCR alignment, in-frame beta chains only. Each record represents a unique CDR3 protein, reported with the most common genes and DNA among its rows. TCRdb, not the original authors, processed these V and J calls. The sample has roughly 190,000 distinct CDR3 sequences on record, about 91% of them singletons. Together, the top ten hold around 0.085% of the sample.

Peripheral blood CD8+ and CD4+ T cells from healthy donors, Susac syndrome patients and multiple sclerosis patients were profiled using high-throughput TCR beta sequencing. The Susac syndrome patients fulfilled recently defined diagnostic criteria for definite or probable disease. Bulk CD8+ and CD4+ T cells were purified magnetically by negative isolation, whereas CD8+ TEMRA cells were enriched by FACS. Blood was collected in EDTA tubes and processed within 24 hours, with PBMCs isolated through density gradient centrifugation. PBMCs intended for TCR sequencing were frozen in liquid nitrogen and were later thawed in a 37 degrees C water bath. A purity of at least 90% was achieved for sorted or isolated CD4+, CD8+ and CD8+ TEMRA cells. CDR1 and CDR2 (MNHEY, SVGAGI) derive from the germline V gene. Trimmed from V: 2 bases; trimmed from J: 0 bases; junction bases lacking a gene match: 3. The CDR3 has 16 amino acids, counting the end cysteine and phenylalanine. Only the CDR3 DNA stays, 48 bases, in frame from base 1.

This sample is drawn from a study of CD8 T cells in Susac syndrome (dated by TCRdb to between 2018 and 2021). Background on the whole study: Of the Susac syndrome patients who were sequenced, roughly 8 were in clinical remission while more than five had clinically active disease. At blood withdrawal, Susac syndrome patients were either therapy-naive, taking corticosteroids (in some cases with IVIg as well), or taking IVIg alone. Repertoire sequencing was used to test whether CD8+ T cell activation and differentiation in Susac syndrome was antigen driven. What the work shows at the level of the full study, not this receptor alone: In patients with Susac syndrome, the CD4+ T cell repertoire showed no detectable clonal expansion. The number of individuals in the TCR sequencing and HLA analysis was acknowledged as relatively small.

Recombination joined TRBV6-5 with TRBJ2-7; TRBD2 matches 11 bases in the middle. The sequenced sample consisted of CD4+ T cells from PBMCs. The receptor comes from a human donor with Susac syndrome. CDR3 protein: CASSYLGLADSYEQYF. The sequence in DNA is TGTGCCAGCAGTTACCTGGGACTAGCGGACTCCTACGAGCAGTACTTC.